This T cell receptor (beta chain) was sequenced during a study of T-cell reconstitution after alpha-beta-depleted transplantation in children. Study findings and constraints: In some patients, recipient T cells and intrathymic progenitors surviving conditioning explained high day-60 diversity.

Preparation of the TCRbeta library used unique molecular identifiers. TCRdb independently ran MiXCR on the PCR reads; one entry per CDR3 protein. The sample lists around 450,000 distinct CDR3 sequences; about 10% were seen once. The CDR3 spans 14 residues. The trim removed 3 bases at V and 4 bases at J, leaving 3 bases unmatched. This clonotype was counted many times. Its specificity is unknown. The TCR was taken from a child aged 2-9 years with inherited bone marrow failure, due to receive a stem cell transplant. The sequencing here drew on PBMCs, taken before TCRalphabeta/CD19-depleted stem cell transplant. The V gene is TRBV12-3 or TRBV12-4, the J gene TRBJ2-7; 10 bases map to TRBD1. This chain's CDR3 is CASSLWDRGYEQYF. The CDR3 DNA sequence: TGTGCCAGCAGTTTGTGGGACAGGGGTTACGAGCAGTACTTC.